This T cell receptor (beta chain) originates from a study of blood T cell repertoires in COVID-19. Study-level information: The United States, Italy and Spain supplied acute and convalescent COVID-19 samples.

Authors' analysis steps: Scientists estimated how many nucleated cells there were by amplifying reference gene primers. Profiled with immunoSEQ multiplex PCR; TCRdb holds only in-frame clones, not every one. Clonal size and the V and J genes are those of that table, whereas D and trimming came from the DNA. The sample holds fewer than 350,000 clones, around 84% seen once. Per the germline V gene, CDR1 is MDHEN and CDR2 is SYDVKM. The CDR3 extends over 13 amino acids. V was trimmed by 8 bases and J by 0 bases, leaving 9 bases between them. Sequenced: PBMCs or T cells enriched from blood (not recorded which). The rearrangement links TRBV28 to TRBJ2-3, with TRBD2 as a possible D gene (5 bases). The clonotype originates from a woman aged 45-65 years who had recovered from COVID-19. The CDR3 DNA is TGTGCCAGCGGTGGGGAGAGCACAGATACGCAGTATTTT. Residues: CASGGESTDTQYF.